Shown below are 16 T cell receptor beta chains from a single sample sequenced in a study of glioma-infiltrating T cells after dendritic cell vaccination. Profiling relied on immunoSEQ multiplex PCR, and the TCRdb table lists in-frame clones only, not all of them. The sample records about 90,000 clones, 70% to 90% being singletons. Specimen: blood, collected before dendritic cell vaccination. Receptors were obtained from a human donor with glioblastoma.

The J gene is TRBJ2-5, the V gene TRBV7-6; 10 bases match TRBD1. The ends lost 0 bases at V and 5 bases at J; junction bases unmatched: 3. This CDR3 is built from 15 residues. The germline CDR1 and CDR2 sequences are SGHVS and FNYEAQ. This CDR3 is CASSLAGQGEETQYF. DNA of the CDR3: TGTGCCAGCAGCTTAGCAGGACAGGGGGAGGAGACCCAGTACTTC.

This chain joins TRBV10-1 and TRBJ2-2, with D perhaps matching TRBD1 (6 bases). Germline V lookup: CDR1 WNHNN, CDR2 SYGVQD (reference sequence). The CDR3 covers 14 residues. V gave up 7 bases and J gave up 2 bases, with 11 bases separating them. The chain's CDR3 is CASKGQINTGELFF. As DNA, the CDR3 is TGCGCCAGCAAAGGACAGATAAACACCGGGGAGCTGTTTTTT.

The chain joins TRBV30 to TRBJ2-7; D is possibly TRBD2 (7 bases). In germline, CDR1 is GTSNPN, CDR2 SVGIG (reference sequence). This CDR3 region has 15 residues. The germline V and J ends were trimmed by 1 base and 4 bases, with 17 bases remaining between them. This CDR3 reads CAWSEGGGGRYEQYF. CDR3 coding DNA: TGTGCCTGGAGTGAGGGAGGGGGAGGTCGGTACGAGCAGTACTTC.

This clone came up many times. The V call is TRBV5-1, the J call TRBJ1-1, with 8 bases fitting TRBD1. Germline CDR1 SGHRS, CDR2 YFSETQ. This CDR3 region has 14 residues. The V gene end was trimmed by 3 bases and the J gene end by 1 base; junction bases not matched to a gene: 2. CDR3 residues: CASSWTGSNTEAFF. The CDR3 DNA reads as TGCGCCAGCAGCTGGACAGGGTCGAACACTGAAGCTTTCTTT.

V is TRBV5-6 and J is TRBJ2-2, with 9 bases aligning to TRBD1. The CDR3 is 15 amino acids. The V gene's germline CDR1 is SGHDT and CDR2 YYEEEE. The ends lost 3 bases at V and 4 bases at J; junction bases unmatched: 4. The CDR3 loop reads CASSWDRAVTGELFF. The DNA for the CDR3 is TGTGCCAGCAGCTGGGACAGGGCGGTCACCGGGGAGCTGTTTTTT. Full variable domain (rest looked up from reference TRBV5-6 and TRBJ2-2): DAGVTQSPTHLIKTRGQQVTLRCSPKSGHDTVSWYQQALGQGPQFIFQYYEEEERQRGNFPDRFSGHQFPNYSSELNVNALLLGDSALYLCASSWDRAVTGELFFGEGSRLTVL.

The chain is built from TRBV7-9 and TRBJ2-5; D might be TRBD1 (6 bases). V shed 4 bases and J shed 3 bases, with 9 bases lying between them. Germline V CDR1 and CDR2: SEHNR, FQNEAQ (reference sequence). The CDR3 loop spans 13 amino acids. The CDR3 sequence is CASSYAGEETQYF. The CDR3 region has the DNA TGTGCCAGCAGCTACGCAGGGGAAGAGACCCAGTACTTC.

The genes are TRBV10-1 and TRBJ2-7, with D perhaps matching TRBD2 (6 bases). This CDR3 region has 15 residues. V was pared by 3 bases and J by 3 bases, with 15 bases between. Germline V lookup: CDR1 WNHNN, CDR2 SYGVQD (reference sequence). Here the CDR3 DNA reads TGCGCCAGCAGTGAATCCCGGCCCGGGGGCTACGAGCAGTACTTC. As protein: CASSESRPGGYEQYF.

The V and J genes are TRBV19 and TRBJ1-1; 9 bases line up with TRBD1. V gave up 6 bases and J gave up 5 bases; unmatched junction bases: 13. The CDR3 covers 16 residues. Germline V gene lookup returns CDR1 LNHDA and CDR2 SQIVND (reference sequence). CDR3 region: CASSQTGGRGGTEAFF. The CDR3 nucleotides read TGTGCCAGTAGCCAAACAGGGGGCAGAGGAGGGACTGAAGCTTTCTTT.

The chain recombines TRBV29-1 with TRBJ1-2, with D perhaps matching TRBD1 (6 bases). The germline CDR1 and CDR2 sequences are SQVTM and ANQGSEA. V was shortened by 8 bases and J by 2 bases, with 18 bases between the two germline ends. The CDR3 extends over 14 amino acids. The CDR3 sequence: CSSRGGVSNYGYTF. DNA of the CDR3: TGCAGCTCAAGGGGGGGGGTAAGCAACTATGGCTACACCTTC.

The chain employs TRBV2 and TRBJ2-1, with no clear D. The CDR3 spans 10 residues. CDR1 and CDR2 (germline): SNHLY, FYNNEI. The V end was cut by 6 bases, the J end by 8 bases, with 5 bases between. This chain's CDR3 is CASRGYEQFF. The CDR3 DNA is TGTGCCAGCAGGGGCTATGAGCAGTTCTTC.

The chain recombines TRBV11-2 with TRBJ2-1; no definite D call. The germline V and J ends were trimmed by 0 bases and 3 bases, with 6 bases remaining between them. The germline CDR1 and CDR2 sequences are SGHAT and FQNNGV. The CDR3 runs to 14 residues. As DNA, the CDR3 is TGTGCCAGCAGCTTAGATCGGGTCTACAATGAGCAGTTCTTC. Encoded protein: CASSLDRVYNEQFF.

V gene TRBV6-5 combines with J gene TRBJ1-2; unclear D gene. CDR3 length equals 14 residues. V lost 0 bases to trimming and J lost 2 bases, with 7 bases between them. The germline V gene encodes CDR1 MNHEY and CDR2 SVGAGI. CDR3: CASSYSGMNYGYTF. In DNA form, the CDR3 reads TGTGCCAGCAGTTACTCCGGGATGAACTATGGCTACACCTTC.

A few counts support this clone. V is TRBV19 and J is TRBJ1-1; D unclear. Germline CDR1 LNHDA, CDR2 SQIVND (reference sequence). The V gene lost 1 base and the J gene lost 6 bases, with 9 bases spanning the gap. The CDR3 extends over 13 amino acids. This CDR3 reads CASSIGGAAEAFF. The CDR3 DNA reads TGTGCCAGTAGTATAGGGGGAGCGGCTGAAGCTTTCTTT. The full variable domain, rest sourced from reference TRBV19 and TRBJ1-1, is DGGITQSPKYLFRKEGQNVTLSCEQNLNHDAMYWYRQDPGQGLRLIYYSQIVNDFQKGDIAEGYSVSREKKESFPLTVTSAQKNPTAFYLCASSIGGAAEAFFGQGTRLTVV.

This clone was recorded once. This chain uses TRBV6-1 with TRBJ1-5, with D possibly TRBD1 on 6 matching bases. Germline V gene lookup returns CDR1 MNHNS and CDR2 SASEGT. The ends were cut back, 8 bases at V and 1 base at J, with 15 bases in the middle. The CDR3 runs 15 residues. The CDR3 DNA sequence: TGTGCCAGCTCTCAAGGGGGGGCGAGCAATCAGCCCCAGCATTTT. It encodes CASSQGGASNQPQHF.

This sequence joins TRBV2 and TRBJ2-7; D is uncertain. V shed 5 bases and J shed 3 bases, with 8 bases lying between them. The CDR3 is 12 residues long. Germline-derived CDR1 and CDR2 are SNHLY and FYNNEI. CDR3 coding DNA: TGTGCCAGCAGTTACAGCAACTACGAGCAGTACTTC. Protein sequence: CASSYSNYEQYF.

The V gene is TRBV5-1, the J gene TRBJ2-7; 8 nucleotides agree with TRBD2. The CDR3 sequence is 16 residues long. The V and J ends lost 4 bases and 1 base, in that order; junction bases with no gene match: 10. Per germline, CDR1 SGHRS and CDR2 YFSETQ. The CDR3 DNA sequence: TGCGCCAGCAGCGAAACTACTAGCGGACGTTCCTACGAGCAGTACTTC. Residues: CASSETTSGRSYEQYF.